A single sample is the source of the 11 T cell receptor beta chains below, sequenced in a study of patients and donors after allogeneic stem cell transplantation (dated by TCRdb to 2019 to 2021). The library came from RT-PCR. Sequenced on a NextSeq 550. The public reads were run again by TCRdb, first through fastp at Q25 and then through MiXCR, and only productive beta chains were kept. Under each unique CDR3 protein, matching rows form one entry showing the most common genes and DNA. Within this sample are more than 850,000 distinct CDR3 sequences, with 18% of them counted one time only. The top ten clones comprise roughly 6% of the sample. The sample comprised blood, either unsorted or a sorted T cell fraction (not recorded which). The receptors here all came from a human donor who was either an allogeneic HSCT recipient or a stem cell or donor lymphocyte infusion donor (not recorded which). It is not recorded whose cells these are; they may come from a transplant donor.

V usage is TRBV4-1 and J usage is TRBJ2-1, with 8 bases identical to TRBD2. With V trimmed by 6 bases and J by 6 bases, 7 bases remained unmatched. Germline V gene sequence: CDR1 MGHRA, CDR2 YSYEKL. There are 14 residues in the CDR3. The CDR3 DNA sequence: TGCGCCAGCAGGTCCTACGGGGGGGTCAATGAGCAGTTCTTC. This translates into CASRSYGGVNEQFF.

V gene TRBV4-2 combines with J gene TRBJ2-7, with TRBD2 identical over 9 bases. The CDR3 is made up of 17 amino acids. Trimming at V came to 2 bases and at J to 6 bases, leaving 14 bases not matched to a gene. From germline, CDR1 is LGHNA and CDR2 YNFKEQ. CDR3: CASSQITAGLASLEQYF. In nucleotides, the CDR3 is TGTGCCAGCAGCCAAATTACCGCGGGACTAGCAAGTCTCGAGCAGTACTTC.

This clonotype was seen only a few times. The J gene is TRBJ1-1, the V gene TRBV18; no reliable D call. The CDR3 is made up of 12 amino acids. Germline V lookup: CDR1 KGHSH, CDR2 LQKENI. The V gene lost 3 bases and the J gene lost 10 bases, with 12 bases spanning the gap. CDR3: CASSPKGLVAFF. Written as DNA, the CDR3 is TGTGCCAGCTCACCCAAAGGGCTGGTAGCTTTCTTT.

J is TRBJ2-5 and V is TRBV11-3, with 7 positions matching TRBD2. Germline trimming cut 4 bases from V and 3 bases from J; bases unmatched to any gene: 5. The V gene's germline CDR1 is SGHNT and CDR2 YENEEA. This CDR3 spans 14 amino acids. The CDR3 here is CASSSPAGEETQYF. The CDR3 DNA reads TGTGCCAGCAGCTCCCCGGCGGGAGAAGAGACCCAGTACTTC.

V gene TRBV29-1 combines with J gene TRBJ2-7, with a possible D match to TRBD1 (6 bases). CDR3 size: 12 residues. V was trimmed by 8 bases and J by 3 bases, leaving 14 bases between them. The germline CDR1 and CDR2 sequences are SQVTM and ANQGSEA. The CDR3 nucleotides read TGCAGCCCGGGGTGGGACAACTACGAGCAGTACTTC. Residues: CSPGWDNYEQYF.

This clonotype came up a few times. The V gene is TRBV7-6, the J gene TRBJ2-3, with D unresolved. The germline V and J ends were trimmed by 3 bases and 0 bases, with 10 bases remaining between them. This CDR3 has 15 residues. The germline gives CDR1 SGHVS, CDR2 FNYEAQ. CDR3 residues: CASSFWSGSTDTQYF. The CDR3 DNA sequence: TGTGCCAGCAGCTTCTGGAGTGGGAGCACAGATACGCAGTATTTT.

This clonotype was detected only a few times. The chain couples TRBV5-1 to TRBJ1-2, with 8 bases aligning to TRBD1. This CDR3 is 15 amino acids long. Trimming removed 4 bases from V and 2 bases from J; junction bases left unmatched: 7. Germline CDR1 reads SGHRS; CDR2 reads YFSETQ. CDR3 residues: CASSTGTGLNYGYTF. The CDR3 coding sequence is TGCGCCAGCAGCACCGGGACAGGTTTGAACTATGGCTACACCTTC.

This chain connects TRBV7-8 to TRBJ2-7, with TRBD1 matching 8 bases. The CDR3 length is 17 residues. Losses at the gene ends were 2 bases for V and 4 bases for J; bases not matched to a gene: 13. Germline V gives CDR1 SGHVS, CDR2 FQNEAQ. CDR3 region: CASSLRSHGQGAYEQYF. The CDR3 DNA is TGTGCCAGCAGCTTACGGTCCCACGGGCAGGGGGCTTACGAGCAGTACTTC.

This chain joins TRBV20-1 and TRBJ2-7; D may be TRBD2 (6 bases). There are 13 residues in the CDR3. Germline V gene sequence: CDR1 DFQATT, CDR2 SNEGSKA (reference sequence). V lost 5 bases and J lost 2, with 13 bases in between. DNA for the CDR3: TGCAGTGCTTTAGTGGGGGGAACCTACGAGCAGTACTTC. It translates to CSALVGGTYEQYF.

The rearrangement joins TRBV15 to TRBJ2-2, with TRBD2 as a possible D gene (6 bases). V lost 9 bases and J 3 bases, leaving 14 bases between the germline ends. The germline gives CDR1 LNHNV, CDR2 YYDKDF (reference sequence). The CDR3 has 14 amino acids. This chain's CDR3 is CATASARDTGELFF. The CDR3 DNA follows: TGTGCCACAGCTAGCGCGAGAGACACCGGGGAGCTGTTTTTT.

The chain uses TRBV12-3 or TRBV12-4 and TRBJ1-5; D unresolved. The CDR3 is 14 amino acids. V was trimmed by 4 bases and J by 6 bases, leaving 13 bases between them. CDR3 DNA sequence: TGTGCCAGCAGTTCAGGACCGCGCACTCAGCCCCAGCATTTT. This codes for CASSSGPRTQPQHF.